The entry below describes one T cell receptor beta chain. Antigen specificity is unknown. This entry is derived from a study of blood T cells in healthy people across ages. General study points: Changes in expanded clonotypes were possibly confounded, as the CMV status of donors was unknown. TCR beta diversity per million T cells fell roughly linearly with age.

It was with a sample-barcoded 5' primer and a J-beta primer mix that a second PCR of roughly 7 to 11 cycles was run. TCRdb passed the 5' RACE reads through MiXCR, listing each CDR3 protein once. Of 800,000 or so distinct CDR3 sequences in the sample, approximately 25% were seen once. Trimming cost V 5 bases and J 4 bases, with 17 bases left between them. The CDR3 has 14 residues. Germline V CDR1 and CDR2: SQVTM, ANQGSEA. This sample also belongs to another study, concerning T cells of mothers and their children.

The genes are TRBV29-1 and TRBJ1-2, with D perhaps matching TRBD1 (6 bases). This receptor was obtained from a boy younger than 18 in good health. Sample: blood. CDR3 loop: CSVPGTSRGYGYTF. Written as DNA, the CDR3 is TGCAGCGTTCCCGGGACATCGAGGGGCTATGGCTACACCTTC.